The 24 T cell receptor beta chains in this list originate from one sample, sequenced in a study of Tregs in tolerant kidney transplant recipients. Assay used: immunoSEQ multiplex PCR; TCRdb lists only in-frame clones, some missing. The sample lists some 8,700 clones, around 49% occurring once. Their recognized antigens are unknown. Specimen: CD4+ T cells from blood cultured with allogeneic cells. These receptors all stem from a human donor in good health.

A single count supports this clone. The chain links TRBV5-8 to TRBJ2-5; TRBD2 is a possible D gene (6 bases). Trimming pared 4 bases from V and 4 bases from J, leaving 17 bases between. Germline lookup yields CDR1 SGHTS and CDR2 YDEGEE. The CDR3 sequence is 15 residues long. The CDR3 DNA sequence: TGTGCCAGCAGCCCGACGCTAGGAGGGCGAGAGACCCAGTACTTC. Amino acid sequence: CASSPTLGGRETQYF.

The rearrangement uses TRBV7-9 and TRBJ2-6, with 7 bases matching TRBD1. Germline assignment: CDR1 SEHNR and CDR2 FQNEAQ (reference sequence). The V segment lost 1 base and the J segment 2 bases; nucleotides outside the gene matches: 8. The CDR3 sequence is 18 residues long. CDR3 region: CASSLGRTGLAGANVLTF. As DNA, the CDR3 is TGTGCCAGCAGCTTAGGACGGACAGGATTGGCTGGGGCCAACGTCCTGACTTTC.

As concerns this clone: A read error may be the cause here, since a much bigger clone is one base away. The genes are TRBV6-6 and TRBJ2-7; D unclear. Looked up from germline, CDR1 is MNHNY and CDR2 is SVGAGI (reference sequence). The CDR3 totals 13 residues. Deletions cut 4 bases from V and 7 bases from J, with 14 bases between. The CDR3 region has the DNA TGTGCCAGCAGTTCGGGCACCCGGCGGGAGCAGTACTTC. Amino acid sequence: CASSSGTRREQYF.

This clone was seen a few times. V is TRBV7-9 and J is TRBJ1-1; no clear D. Germline-derived CDR1 and CDR2 are SEHNR and FQNEAQ (reference sequence). Trimming removed 5 bases from V and 11 bases from J, with 12 bases in between. This CDR3 comprises 11 residues. The CDR3 here is CASSPTQEAFF. The DNA for the CDR3 is TGTGCCAGCAGCCCCACGCAGGAGGCTTTCTTT. Together with reference TRBV7-9 and TRBJ1-1, the CDR3 gives the full variable domain: DTGVSQNPRHKITKRGQNVTFRCDPISEHNRLYWYRQTLGQGPEFLTYFQNEAQLEKSRLLSDRFSAERPKGSFSTLEIQRTEQGDSAMYLCASSPTQEAFFGQGTRLTVV.

About this clone: One end of the junction does not line up with germline, which may come from a read error. V usage is TRBV2 and J usage is TRBJ2-7, with 8 bases aligning to TRBD2. CDR1 is SNHLY, CDR2 FYNNEI, per germline. The CDR3 consists of 13 residues. The CDR3 DNA is TGTGCCAGCAGCGAAGCGGGGGTCGGCGAGCAGTACTTC. It encodes CASSEAGVGEQYF.

A single count supports this clone. The chain uses TRBV5-3 and TRBJ1-2; D gene unclear. TRBV5-3 is an ORF for which the function is uncertain. The germline V and J ends were trimmed by 8 bases and 6 bases, with 20 bases remaining between them. CDR3 size: 14 residues. This CDR3 is CASSGPRESNGYTF. For the CDR3, the DNA is TGTGCCAGCAGCGGACCCCGGGAGTCGAATGGCTACACCTTC.

The J gene is TRBJ2-5, the V gene TRBV21-1. The tail of the sequence fits TRBJ2-7 better, so the J call may be wrong. TRBV21-1 is deemed a pseudogene. There are 15 residues in the CDR3. CDR3 sequence (DNA): TGTGCCAGCAGCAAAGCGGGGCCTAGCTCCTACGAGCAGTACTTC. It translates to CASSKAGPSSYEQYF.

The chain carries TRBV6-5 and TRBJ2-7; tentative D call: TRBD1 (5 bases). CDR3 length: 14 amino acids. V was shortened by 7 bases and J by 0 bases, with 13 bases between the two germline ends. Germline lookup yields CDR1 MNHEY and CDR2 SVGAGI. Here the CDR3 reads CASMIQGASYEQYF. The CDR3 DNA reads TGTGCCAGCATGATACAAGGGGCCTCCTACGAGCAGTACTTC.

The chain employs TRBV6-8 and TRBJ2-1; no definite D call. CDR3 length equals 15 residues. CDR1 is MNHGY and CDR2 is SAAAGT in the germline V gene. Trimming removed 4 bases from V and 4 bases from J, with 14 bases in between. CDR3 nucleotide sequence: TGTGCCAGCAGTTGGTCACACGCGACGTACAATGAGCAGTTCTTC. It codes for CASSWSHATYNEQFF.

With respect to this clone: One end of the junction fails to match germline, which may point to a read error. The chain has TRBV5-4 and TRBJ1-1; D gene uncertain. Germline values: CDR1 SGHNT, CDR2 YYREEE (reference sequence). The CDR3 extends over 13 amino acids. The CDR3 DNA reads as TGCGCCAGCAGCCAAGACCCGGGCACTGAAGCTTTCTTT. Translation gives CASSQDPGTEAFF. Supplemented by reference TRBV5-4 and TRBJ1-1, the full variable domain reads ETGVTQSPTHLIKTRGQQVTLRCSSQSGHNTVSWYQQALGQGPQFIFQYYREEENGRGNFPPRFSGLQFPNYSSELNVNALELDDSALYLCASSQDPGTEAFFGQGTRLTVV.

This clone has only a few counts. The chain is built from TRBV28 and TRBJ1-1; D unclear. The V end was cut by 6 bases, the J end by 5 bases, with 16 bases between. The germline V gene has CDR1 MDHEN and CDR2 SYDVKM. This CDR3 region has 14 residues. CDR3 coding DNA: TGTGCCAGCAGGCCGCCTCTGGAAGTGACTGAAGCTTTCTTT. Its translation: CASRPPLEVTEAFF.

The chain joins TRBV2 to TRBJ1-1, with unresolved D. Looked up from germline, CDR1 is SNHLY and CDR2 is FYNNEI. This CDR3 spans 14 amino acids. Trimming removed 7 bases from V and 4 bases from J, with 16 bases in between. CDR3 sequence reads: CASTRGSSSTEAFF. Written as DNA, the CDR3 is TGTGCCAGCACCCGCGGCAGTTCTAGCACTGAAGCTTTCTTT.

This chain uses TRBV5-1 with TRBJ2-7, with D possibly matching TRBD2 (6 bases). The germline V gene has CDR1 SGHRS and CDR2 YFSETQ. CDR3 length: 14 amino acids. With 3 bases removed from V and 2 bases from J, the gap between germline ends came to 12 bases. The CDR3 reads CASSSFAGTYEQYF. Here the CDR3 DNA reads TGCGCCAGCAGCTCCTTTGCGGGGACCTACGAGCAGTACTTC.

V and J are TRBV6-5 and TRBJ1-3; TRBD1 might be the D (5 bases). The CDR3 consists of 15 residues. The germline V gene encodes CDR1 MNHEY and CDR2 SVGAGI. The V gene lost 6 bases and the J gene lost 0 bases, with 12 bases spanning the gap. The CDR3 spells CASSLGGDSGNTIYF. CDR3 nucleotides: TGTGCCAGCAGCTTGGGGGGAGACTCTGGAAACACCATATATTTT.

This clone is medium-sized within its sample. The chain employs TRBV7-3 and TRBJ1-1; tentative D call: TRBD1 (5 bases). CDR1 SGHTA and CDR2 FQGTGA come from the germline V gene. CDR3 length: 13 residues. The V end was cut by 2 bases, the J end by 8 bases, with 12 bases between. The CDR3, as DNA: TGTGCCAGCAGCTTAGAAGGGACGAGCGAAGCTTTCTTT. Protein product: CASSLEGTSEAFF. Supplemented by reference TRBV7-3 and TRBJ1-1, the full variable domain reads GAGVSQTPSNKVTEKGKYVELRCDPISGHTALYWYRQSLGQGPEFLIYFQGTGAADDSGLPNDRFFAVRPEGSVSTLKIQRTERGDSAVYLCASSLEGTSEAFFGQGTRLTVV.

This clone is deemed medium-sized (0.01 to 0.1%). The rearrangement joins TRBV4-3 to TRBJ1-4; D not resolved. The CDR3 has 15 residues. Germline-derived CDR1 and CDR2 are LGHNA and YSLEER. With 1 base removed from V and 8 bases from J, the gap between germline ends came to 14 bases. CDR3 bases: TGCGCCAGCAGCCAAGGACCAACGTCTGACGAAAAACTGTTTTTT. Its translation: CASSQGPTSDEKLFF.

This clone occurred once. The chain is built from TRBV5-4 and TRBJ2-1, with D unresolved. CDR1 is SGHNT and CDR2 is YYREEE in the germline V gene (reference sequence). The CDR3 consists of 12 residues. Trimming removed 4 bases at V and 8 bases at J, with 10 bases between. This chain's CDR3 is CASSQQFDEQFF. The DNA of the CDR3 is TGTGCCAGCAGCCAACAGTTCGATGAGCAGTTCTTC.

The chain carries TRBV30 and TRBJ1-5; D gene unclear. Looked up from germline, CDR1 is GTSNPN and CDR2 is SVGIG (reference sequence). The CDR3 is made up of 13 amino acids. V shed 8 bases and J shed 14 bases, with 25 bases lying between them. The CDR3 reads CASITVPISPKHF. The DNA for the CDR3 is TGTGCCAGCATCACAGTTCCAATCAGCCCCAAGCATTTT. Full variable domain (missing parts from reference TRBV30 and TRBJ1-5): SQTIHQWPATLVQPVGSPLSLECTVEGTSNPNLYWYRQAAGRGLQLLFYSVGIGQISSEVPQNLSASRPQDRQFILSSKKLLLSDSGFYLCASITVPISPKHFGDGTRLSIL.

The sample holds a few counts of this clone. V is TRBV28 and J is TRBJ2-7; 10 nucleotides agree with TRBD1. Germline assignment: CDR1 MDHEN and CDR2 SYDVKM. The CDR3 length is 13 residues. J lost 2 bases, V lost 7 bases, and 2 bases had no gene match. CDR3 bases: TGTGCCAGCACGGGACAGGGGACCTACGAGCAGTACTTC. Translation: CASTGQGTYEQYF.

This clone is classed as medium-sized. The genes are TRBV11-3 and TRBJ2-5, with 11 bases aligning to TRBD2. Germline assignment: CDR1 SGHNT and CDR2 YENEEA. Losses at the gene ends were 2 bases for V and 7 bases for J; bases not matched to a gene: 6. The CDR3 runs to 15 residues. CDR3 coding DNA: TGTGCCAGCAGCTTACCCGGGACTAGCGGAGGGACCCAGTACTTC. It is translated as CASSLPGTSGGTQYF.

The chain uses TRBV5-1 and TRBJ2-7; D may correspond to TRBD1 or TRBD2 (5 bases each). The CDR3 totals 16 residues. In germline, CDR1 is SGHRS, CDR2 YFSETQ. Trimming removed 3 bases from V and 4 bases from J, with 20 bases in between. The CDR3 DNA follows: TGCGCCAGCAGCTCACACGTAGGTATGGGGGTATACGAGCAGTACTTC. Residues: CASSSHVGMGVYEQYF.

The chain links TRBV7-8 to TRBJ2-7, with D possibly matching TRBD1 (5 bases). Deletions cut 2 bases from V and 5 bases from J, with 19 bases between. This CDR3 has 16 amino acids. Germline values: CDR1 SGHVS, CDR2 FQNEAQ. For the CDR3, the DNA is TGTGCCAGCAGCTTACACCCCCTAGACAGCCCTCACGAGCAGTACTTC. Encoded protein: CASSLHPLDSPHEQYF.

This clone was counted a single time. The chain carries TRBV5-1 and TRBJ2-3; 9 bases match TRBD1. CDR3 length: 14 amino acids. With 4 bases clipped from V and 6 bases from J, the junction kept 6 bases outside the gene matches. From germline, CDR1 is SGHRS and CDR2 YFSETQ. This CDR3 is CASSAGTGKDTQYF. Here the CDR3 DNA reads TGCGCCAGCAGCGCGGGGACAGGGAAGGATACGCAGTATTTT.

This clone is medium-sized by share. The chain uses TRBV19 and TRBJ1-5; D possibly corresponds to TRBD1 (5 bases). Germline V CDR1 and CDR2: LNHDA, SQIVND (reference sequence). The CDR3 covers 17 residues. V was cut by 3 bases and J by 0 bases, with 15 bases left in between. The CDR3 DNA reads TGTGCCAGTAGTATCGGGTGGGGCAGGTATAGCAATCAGCCCCAGCATTTT. Amino acids: CASSIGWGRYSNQPQHF.